Below are 27 T cell receptor beta chains sequenced from a single sample in a study of OX40 agonist ivuxolimab in advanced cancers. Using immunoSEQ multiplex PCR, the repertoire was profiled, and TCRdb retains in-frame clones only, with some absent. The sample shows about 20,000 clones, roughly 85% of them seen only once. The sequencing used CD4+ or CD8+ T cells sorted from blood, collected in a trial of the OX40 agonist ivuxolimab. Source of these receptors: an adult with an advanced solid tumor such as melanoma, head and neck, liver or kidney cancer.

This clone was counted once. J is TRBJ1-1 and V is TRBV29-1; D is unclear. CDR1 and CDR2 (germline): SQVTM, ANQGSEA. CDR3 length: 14 amino acids. V was cut by 5 bases and J by 4 bases, with 17 bases left in between. CDR3 coding DNA: TGCAGCGTTAAGGGCGCAGCCCTTGGCACTGAAGCTTTCTTT. This codes for CSVKGAALGTEAFF. Drawing the rest from reference TRBV29-1 and TRBJ1-1, the complete variable domain is SAVISQKPSRDICQRGTSLTIQCQVDSQVTMMFWYRQQPGQSLTLIATANQGSEATYESGFVIDKFPISRPNLTFSTLTVSNMSPEDSSIYLCSVKGAALGTEAFFGQGTRLTVV.

V gene TRBV27 combines with J gene TRBJ2-7, with D tentatively TRBD1 or TRBD2 (5 bases each). The germline V gene encodes CDR1 MNHEY and CDR2 SMNVEV (reference sequence). Trimming shortened V by 2 bases and J by 0 bases, and 11 bases separated the two germline ends. There are 15 residues in the CDR3. DNA of the CDR3: TGTGCCAGCAGTTTAGTCTGGGGGTACTCCTACGAGCAGTACTTC. It specifies CASSLVWGYSYEQYF.

The chain joins TRBV19 to TRBJ1-2; no firm D call. Trimming left V 4 bases short and J 6 bases short, with 21 bases between. There are 16 residues in the CDR3. Germline CDR1 LNHDA, CDR2 SQIVND (reference sequence). DNA for the CDR3: TGTGCCAGTAGTAGGCAGGTGACACCCTCCAGCCATGGCTACACCTTC. It specifies CASSRQVTPSSHGYTF.

The chain has TRBV18 and TRBJ2-5, with a possible D match to TRBD2 (5 bases). The J call is in doubt because the DNA end fits TRBJ2-7 better. In germline, CDR1 is KGHSH, CDR2 LQKENI. CDR3 size: 12 residues. Written as DNA, the CDR3 is TGTGCCAGCTCACTCGAGGGCTACGAGCAGTACTTC. Translated, it gives CASSLEGYEQYF.

The V and J genes are TRBV10-3 and TRBJ2-7; TRBD1 matches 9 bases. This CDR3 region has 14 residues. The V and J ends lost 8 bases and 1 base, in that order; junction bases with no gene match: 6. Germline V lookup: CDR1 ENHRY, CDR2 SYGVKD. The CDR3 coding sequence is TGTGCCATCGGGGGCGACAGGGGGTCCTACGAGCAGTACTTC. This codes for CAIGGDRGSYEQYF.

This clone was found a few times. The chain recombines TRBV5-1 with TRBJ1-1; D may be TRBD1 (6 bases). The CDR3 contains 16 residues. CDR1 is SGHRS, CDR2 YFSETQ, per germline. The germline V and J ends were trimmed by 4 bases and 4 bases, with 20 bases remaining between them. For the CDR3, the DNA is TGCGCCAGCAGCCCCCAAGTCGGGGGGGCGAGCACTGAAGCTTTCTTT. This translates into CASSPQVGGASTEAFF.

The chain couples TRBV19 to TRBJ2-7; the match to TRBD2 covers 13 bases. Germline V CDR1 and CDR2: LNHDA, SQIVND (reference sequence). With V trimmed by 6 bases and J by 2 bases, 4 bases remained unmatched. The CDR3 is 15 amino acids. The CDR3 spells CASRTGLAGPYEQYF. DNA for the CDR3: TGTGCCAGTAGGACGGGACTAGCGGGGCCCTACGAGCAGTACTTC.

The V call is TRBV4-1, the J call TRBJ2-7, with a possible D match to TRBD2 (6 bases). The germline V and J ends were trimmed by 1 base and 2 bases, with 15 bases remaining between them. This CDR3 spans 16 amino acids. Germline V CDR1 and CDR2: MGHRA, YSYEKL. Written as DNA, the CDR3 is TGCGCCAGCAGCCAAGCGCATCCCGGGGGTACCTACGAGCAGTACTTC. Translated: CASSQAHPGGTYEQYF.

J is TRBJ2-7 and V is TRBV18; a weak D match, TRBD2 (5 bases). Germline values: CDR1 KGHSH, CDR2 LQKENI. The CDR3 extends over 14 amino acids. V dropped 2 bases and J dropped 5 bases, with 13 bases sitting between them. The CDR3 sequence is CASSPITGSHEQYF. In nucleotides, the CDR3 is TGTGCCAGCTCACCAATCACGGGGTCCCACGAGCAGTACTTC.

V and J are TRBV30 and TRBJ2-1; the D is unclear. With 3 bases removed from V and 0 bases from J, the gap between germline ends came to 3 bases. Germline V CDR1 and CDR2: GTSNPN, SVGIG (reference sequence). The CDR3 is 12 amino acids. DNA of the CDR3: TGTGCCTGGAGGGACTCCTACAATGAGCAGTTCTTC. It yields the protein CAWRDSYNEQFF.

The V and J genes are TRBV11-3 and TRBJ2-7; 8 positions match TRBD2. After removal of 5 bases from V and 4 bases from J, the junction contained 22 bases not matched to a gene. The CDR3 is 19 amino acids. CDR1 and CDR2 from the germline V gene are SGHNT and YENEEA. The CDR3 nucleotides are TGTGCCAGCAGCCCTCCTCGGGGGGGGAGTGTGGGAGAATTTTACGAGCAGTACTTC. This encodes CASSPPRGGSVGEFYEQYF.

This chain uses TRBV7-3 with TRBJ2-7; D uncertain. Trimming shortened V by 2 bases and J by 5 bases, and 7 bases separated the two germline ends. The length of the CDR3 is 12 residues. In germline, CDR1 is SGHTA, CDR2 FQGTGA. The CDR3 spells CASSLHGNEQYF. CDR3 nucleotides: TGTGCCAGCAGCTTACACGGAAACGAGCAGTACTTC.

The V and J genes are TRBV25-1 and TRBJ2-1; 7 bases are shared with TRBD2. V shed 4 bases and J 0 bases; nucleotides not matched to a gene: 9. The CDR3 consists of 17 residues. CDR1 MGHDK and CDR2 SYGVNS come from the germline V gene. The CDR3 bases are TGTGCCAGCAGTGTTCTAGCGGTAGGAAGCTCCTACAATGAGCAGTTCTTC. Protein product: CASSVLAVGSSYNEQFF.

The chain employs TRBV6-4 and TRBJ2-2; 7 nucleotides align to TRBD1. The CDR3 is made up of 16 amino acids. V gave up 2 bases and J gave up 1 base; unmatched junction bases: 4. Germline CDR1 is MRHNA and CDR2 is SNTAGT. CDR3 sequence reads: CASSDEGAGNTGELFF. CDR3 DNA sequence: TGTGCCAGCAGTGACGAGGGGGCTGGGAACACCGGGGAGCTGTTTTTT.

This rearrangement joins TRBV7-2 to TRBJ2-3, with 9 nucleotides matching TRBD2. Germline CDR1 SGHTA, CDR2 FQGNSA. The CDR3 is 19 amino acids. The trim removed 1 base at V and 3 bases at J, leaving 14 bases unmatched. CDR3 sequence reads: CASSLDGVRAGGLTDTQYF. The CDR3 DNA reads as TGTGCCAGCAGCTTAGACGGGGTTCGAGCGGGGGGATTAACAGATACGCAGTATTTT.

This rearrangement joins TRBV6-4 to TRBJ2-7; D ambiguous. The V gene's germline CDR1 is MRHNA and CDR2 SNTAGT. The CDR3 is made up of 17 amino acids. The V end lost 6 bases, the J end lost 0 bases, and 21 bases lay between the germline ends. For the CDR3, the DNA is TGTGCCAGCAGGCCCATCAAAAGGCATCCCAGCTCCTACGAGCAGTACTTC. It specifies CASRPIKRHPSSYEQYF.

This clone was observed a handful of times. This chain links TRBV7-3 with TRBJ2-3, with D perhaps given as TRBD1 or TRBD2 (5 bases each). This CDR3 is 13 amino acids long. Germline-derived CDR1 and CDR2 are SGHTA and FQGTGA. Trimming cost V 2 bases and J 4 bases, with 7 bases left between them. This chain's CDR3 is CASSLGGPDTQYF. The CDR3 region has the DNA TGTGCCAGCAGCTTAGGGGGACCAGATACGCAGTATTTT.

The rearrangement uses TRBV9 and TRBJ2-3; D uncertain. The V and J ends lost 0 bases and 6 bases respectively, with 17 bases between them. Germline V gene data show CDR1 as SGDLS and CDR2 as YYNGEE. The CDR3 runs to 16 residues. The CDR3 DNA sequence: TGTGCCAGCAGCGTAGCCCCAGACCCGACCCAGGATACGCAGTATTTT. Translation: CASSVAPDPTQDTQYF.

The chain recombines TRBV5-6 with TRBJ2-7, with a weak D call TRBD1 (6 bases). The CDR3 sequence is 13 residues long. Trimming took off 6 bases at V and 4 bases at J, with 14 bases between the two ends. Per the germline V gene, CDR1 is SGHDT and CDR2 is YYEEEE. The CDR3 DNA is TGTGCCAGCATGGGACGAGGGGGATACGAGCAGTACTTC. Translated: CASMGRGGYEQYF.

The rearrangement uses TRBV5-1 and TRBJ2-3; tentative D call: TRBD1 (5 bases). V was pared by 4 bases and J by 3 bases, with 18 bases between. Germline loops: CDR1 SGHRS, CDR2 YFSETQ. This CDR3 comprises 16 residues. CDR3: CASSPPTDGRTDTQYF. DNA for the CDR3: TGCGCCAGCAGCCCTCCGACAGACGGAAGGACAGATACGCAGTATTTT.

J is TRBJ1-1 and V is TRBV6-6, with 7 bases aligning to TRBD1. This CDR3 spans 13 amino acids. The germline V gene encodes CDR1 MNHNY and CDR2 SVGAGI (reference sequence). V lost 7 bases and J lost 5; bases outside the gene matches: 7. DNA of the CDR3: TGTGCCAGCACATCAGGGGGAAAAACTGAAGCTTTCTTT. Translated: CASTSGGKTEAFF.

V is TRBV27 and J is TRBJ2-3; TRBD1 or TRBD2 may be the D gene (5 bases each). V lost 6 bases and J lost 4, with 11 bases in between. Per the germline V gene, CDR1 is MNHEY and CDR2 is SMNVEV (reference sequence). This CDR3 has 13 amino acids. The CDR3 sequence: CASRGEGPDTQYF. For the CDR3, the DNA is TGTGCCAGCAGGGGGGAAGGACCAGATACGCAGTATTTT.

The chain combines TRBV9 with TRBJ2-3; 9 bases line up with TRBD2. With 0 bases clipped from V and 8 bases from J, the junction kept 10 bases outside the gene matches. The germline V gene has CDR1 SGDLS and CDR2 YYNGEE. The CDR3 spans 16 residues. The CDR3 DNA sequence: TGTGCCAGCAGCGTAGTCCGGCGGGGGGGAGGCAGTACGCAGTATTTT. It codes for CASSVVRRGGGSTQYF.

The chain links TRBV6-5 to TRBJ2-7; TRBD1 or TRBD2 may be the D gene (5 bases each). The V and J ends lost 0 bases and 3 bases respectively, with 12 bases between them. Germline lookup yields CDR1 MNHEY and CDR2 SVGAGI. This CDR3 is 15 amino acids long. The CDR3, as DNA: TGTGCCAGCAGTTACTCGACGGGACGGGGCTACGAGCAGTACTTC. Translation gives CASSYSTGRGYEQYF.

The chain uses TRBV9 and TRBJ2-2, with TRBD2 matching 11 bases. This CDR3 is built from 17 residues. V shed 6 bases and J 5 bases; nucleotides not matched to a gene: 12. The germline V gene encodes CDR1 SGDLS and CDR2 YYNGEE. The CDR3: CASTETSGVSRTGELFF. CDR3 DNA sequence: TGTGCCAGCACGGAGACTAGCGGGGTCTCTAGAACCGGGGAGCTGTTTTTT. The full variable domain, rest sourced from reference TRBV9 and TRBJ2-2, is DSGVTQTPKHLITATGQRVTLRCSPRSGDLSVYWYQQSLDQGLQFLIQYYNGEERAKGNILERFSAQQFPDLHSELNLSSLELGDSALYFCASTETSGVSRTGELFFGEGSRLTVL.

J is TRBJ2-5 and V is TRBV18; TRBD2 aligns across 11 bases. The trim removed 3 bases at V and 1 base at J, leaving 7 bases unmatched. This CDR3 region has 17 residues. Germline CDR1 is KGHSH and CDR2 is LQKENI. The CDR3 DNA reads as TGTGCCAGCTCACCTACACTAGCGGGGGACCTCCAAGAGACCCAGTACTTC. Translating gives CASSPTLAGDLQETQYF.

This chain uses TRBV5-1 with TRBJ1-2; D is unresolved. The length of the CDR3 is 14 residues. The V gene's germline CDR1 is SGHRS and CDR2 YFSETQ. Trimming shortened V by 1 base and J by 4 bases, and 11 bases separated the two germline ends. DNA of the CDR3: TGCGCCAGCAGCTTGTTAACAGAGGGCTATGGCTACACCTTC. Its protein product is CASSLLTEGYGYTF. Together with reference TRBV5-1 and TRBJ1-2, the CDR3 gives the full variable domain: KAGVTQTPRYLIKTRGQQVTLSCSPISGHRSVSWYQQTPGQGLQFLFEYFSETQRNKGNFPGRFSGRQFSNSRSEMNVSTLELGDSALYLCASSLLTEGYGYTFGSGTRLTVV.